The table lists the clone carrying this T cell receptor (beta chain) with a few counts. With survey level as its setting, the immunoSEQ assay was v3.0. Sequencing was designed to cover roughly 40,000-55,000 T-cell genomes in each sample. Only in-frame clones appear in the TCRdb table, and some are missing; sequencing was by immunoSEQ multiplex PCR. In the table there are 20,000 to 25,000 clones, around three quarters of which are singletons. The record originates from a study of long-term antiretroviral therapy in people with HIV. In germline, CDR1 is SGHDT, CDR2 YYEEEE. The CDR3 sequence is 15 residues long. The V end lost 4 bases, the J end lost 0 bases, and 11 bases lay between the germline ends.

The sequence was collected from a middle-aged woman with HIV. V and J are TRBV5-6 and TRBJ1-5, with D possibly matching TRBD1 (5 bases). The sample was unsorted PBMCs, taken 1.1 years before starting antiretroviral therapy. As DNA, the CDR3 is TGTGCCAGCAGCCTGGGACCCCTTAGCAATCAGCCCCAGCATTTT. Residues: CASSLGPLSNQPQHF.